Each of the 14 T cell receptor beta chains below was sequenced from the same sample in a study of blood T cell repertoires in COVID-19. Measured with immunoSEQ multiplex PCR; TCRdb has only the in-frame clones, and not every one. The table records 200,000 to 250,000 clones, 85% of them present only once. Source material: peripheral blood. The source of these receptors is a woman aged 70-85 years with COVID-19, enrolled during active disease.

CDR3 in amino acids: CASRERQGRDEAFF. In DNA, the CDR3 is TGTGCCAGCAGAGAACGACAGGGACGGGATGAAGCTTTCTTT. This chain joins TRBV7-2 and TRBJ1-1; 7 nucleotides line up with TRBD1. This CDR3 is built from 14 residues. Germline CDR1 reads SGHTA; CDR2 reads FQGNSA. V gave up 6 bases and J gave up 7 bases; unmatched junction bases: 11.

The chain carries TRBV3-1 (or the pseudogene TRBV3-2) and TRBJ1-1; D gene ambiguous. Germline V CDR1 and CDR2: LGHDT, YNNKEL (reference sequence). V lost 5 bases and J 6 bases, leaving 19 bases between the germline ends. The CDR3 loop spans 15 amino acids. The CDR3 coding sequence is TGTGCCAGCAGCGCCACCGGGATCCAGCCGGCTGAAGCTTTCTTT. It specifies CASSATGIQPAEAFF.

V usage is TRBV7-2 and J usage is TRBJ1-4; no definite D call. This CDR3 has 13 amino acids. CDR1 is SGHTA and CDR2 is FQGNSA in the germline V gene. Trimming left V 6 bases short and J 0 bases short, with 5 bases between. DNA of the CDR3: TGTGCCAGCAGTTATGCAACTAATGAAAAACTGTTTTTT. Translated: CASSYATNEKLFF.

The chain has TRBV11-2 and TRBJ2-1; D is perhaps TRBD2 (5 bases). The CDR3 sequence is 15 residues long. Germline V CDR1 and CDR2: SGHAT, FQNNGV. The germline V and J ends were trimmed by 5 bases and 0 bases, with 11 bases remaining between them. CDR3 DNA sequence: TGTGCCAGCAGCCCCTCCGCGGGCTCCTACAATGAGCAGTTCTTC. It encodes CASSPSAGSYNEQFF.

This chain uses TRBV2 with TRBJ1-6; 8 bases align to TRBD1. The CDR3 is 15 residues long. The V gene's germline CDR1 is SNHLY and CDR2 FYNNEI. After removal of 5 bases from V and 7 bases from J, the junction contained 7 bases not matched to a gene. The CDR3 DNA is TGTGCCAGCAGTCCCTGGACAGGGTCGAATTCACCCCTCCACTTT. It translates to CASSPWTGSNSPLHF.

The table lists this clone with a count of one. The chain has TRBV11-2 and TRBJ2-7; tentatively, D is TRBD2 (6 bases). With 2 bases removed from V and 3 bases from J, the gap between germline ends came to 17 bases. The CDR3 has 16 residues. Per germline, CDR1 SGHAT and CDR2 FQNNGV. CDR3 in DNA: TGTGCCAGCAGCTTAACTGGACTACCCACCGACTACGAGCAGTACTTC. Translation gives CASSLTGLPTDYEQYF.

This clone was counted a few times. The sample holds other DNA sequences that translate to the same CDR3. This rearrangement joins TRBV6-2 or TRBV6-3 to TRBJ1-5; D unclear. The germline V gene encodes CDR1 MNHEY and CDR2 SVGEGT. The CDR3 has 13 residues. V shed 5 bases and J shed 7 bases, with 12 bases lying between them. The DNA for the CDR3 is TGTGCCAGCAGTACCGGGATGGCGCAGCCCCAGCATTTT. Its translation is CASSTGMAQPQHF.

The CDR3 coding sequence is TGTGCCAGCAGCCCCCGGGACAGGGGCCACGAGCAGTACTTC. This codes for CASSPRDRGHEQYF. The chain uses TRBV3-1 (or the pseudogene TRBV3-2) and TRBJ2-7; 10 nucleotides line up with TRBD1. Trimming at V came to 4 bases and at J to 5 bases, leaving 5 bases not matched to a gene. Germline CDR1 reads LGHDT; CDR2 reads YNNKEL (reference sequence). The CDR3 has 14 amino acids.

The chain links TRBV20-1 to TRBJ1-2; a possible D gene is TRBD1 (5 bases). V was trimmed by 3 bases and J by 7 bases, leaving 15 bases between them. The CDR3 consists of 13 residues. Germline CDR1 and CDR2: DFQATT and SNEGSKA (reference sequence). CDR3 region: CSASRGGGGGYTF. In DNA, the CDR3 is TGCAGTGCTAGTAGGGGCGGGGGAGGTGGCTACACCTTC.

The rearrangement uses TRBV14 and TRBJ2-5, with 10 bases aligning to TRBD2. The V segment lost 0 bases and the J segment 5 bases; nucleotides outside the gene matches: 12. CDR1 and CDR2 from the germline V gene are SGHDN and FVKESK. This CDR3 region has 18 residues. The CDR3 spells CASSQDEVSGGAMETQYF. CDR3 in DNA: TGTGCCAGCAGCCAAGATGAGGTAAGCGGGGGGGCGATGGAGACCCAGTACTTC.

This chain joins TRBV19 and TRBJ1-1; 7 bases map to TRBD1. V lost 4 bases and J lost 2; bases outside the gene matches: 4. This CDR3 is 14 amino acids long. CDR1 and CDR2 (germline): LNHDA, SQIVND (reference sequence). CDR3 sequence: CASSNYRGNTEAFF. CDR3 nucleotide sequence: TGTGCCAGTAGTAATTACAGGGGAAACACTGAAGCTTTCTTT.

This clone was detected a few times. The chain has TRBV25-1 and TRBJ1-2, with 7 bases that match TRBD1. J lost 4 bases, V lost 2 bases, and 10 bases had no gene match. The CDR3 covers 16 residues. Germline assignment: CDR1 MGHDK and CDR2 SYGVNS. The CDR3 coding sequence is TGTGCCAGCAGTGAACGACAGGGCCAAGGTACCTATGGCTACACCTTC. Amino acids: CASSERQGQGTYGYTF.

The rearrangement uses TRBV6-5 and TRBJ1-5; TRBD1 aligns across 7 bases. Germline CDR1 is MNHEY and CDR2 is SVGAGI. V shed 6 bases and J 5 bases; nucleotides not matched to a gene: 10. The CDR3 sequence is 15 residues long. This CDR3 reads CASRPGQTIYQPQHF. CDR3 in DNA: TGTGCCAGCAGGCCGGGACAGACTATTTATCAGCCCCAGCATTTT.

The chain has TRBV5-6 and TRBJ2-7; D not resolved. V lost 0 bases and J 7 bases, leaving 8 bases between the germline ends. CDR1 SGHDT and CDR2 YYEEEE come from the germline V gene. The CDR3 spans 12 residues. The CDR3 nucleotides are TGTGCCAGCAGCTTGGAGTTTCGGGAGCAGTACTTC. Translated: CASSLEFREQYF.